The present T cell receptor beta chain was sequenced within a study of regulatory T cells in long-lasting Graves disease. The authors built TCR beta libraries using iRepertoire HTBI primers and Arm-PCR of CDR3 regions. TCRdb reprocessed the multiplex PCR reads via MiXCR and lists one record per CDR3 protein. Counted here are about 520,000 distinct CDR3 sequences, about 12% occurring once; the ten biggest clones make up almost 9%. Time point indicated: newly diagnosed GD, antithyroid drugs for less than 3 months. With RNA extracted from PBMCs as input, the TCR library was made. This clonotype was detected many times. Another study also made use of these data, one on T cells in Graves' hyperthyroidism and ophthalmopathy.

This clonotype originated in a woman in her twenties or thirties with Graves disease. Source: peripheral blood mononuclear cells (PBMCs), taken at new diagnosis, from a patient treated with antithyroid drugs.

Here the CDR3 reads CASSWGLAGQGEQYF. The CDR3, as DNA: TGCGCCAGCAGCTGGGGACTAGCGGGACAAGGCGAGCAGTACTTC. The V call is TRBV5-1, the J call TRBJ2-7; 13 bases are a match to TRBD2. This CDR3 comprises 15 residues. Germline values: CDR1 SGHRS, CDR2 YFSETQ. J was trimmed by 6 bases and V by 3 bases; bases with no gene match: 6.